This TCR beta chain was captured by sequencing in a study of spatial heterogeneity in lung cancer. TCRdb used MiXCR to reprocess the 5' RACE reads, holding one entry per CDR3 protein. The sample has about 92,000 distinct CDR3 sequences; approximately 12% are singletons. On this clonotype itself: Antigen specificity is unknown.

Findings of the study overall: The appearance of ubiquitous expanded tumor TCRs in blood was greater at resection than follow-up.

Time point noted: sample taken at primary tumor resection. In each case, whole RNA from tumor, nontumor lung or frozen PBMC was sequenced unsorted. V was clipped by 4 bases and J by 1 base; unmatched bases: 4. The germline V gene has CDR1 SGDLS and CDR2 YYNGEE. The CDR3 consists of 14 residues. This TCR came from a male donor with early-stage non-small cell lung cancer. The sequencing here drew on PBMCs, taken at surgery. The gene calls are TRBV9 and TRBJ2-7; TRBD1 aligns across 8 bases. The chain's CDR3 is CASSRQGSSYEQYF. The CDR3 region has the DNA TGTGCCAGCAGCCGACAGGGGTCATCCTACGAGCAGTACTTC.